A selection of T cell receptor beta chains follows, all from one sample in a study of blood T cell repertoires in COVID-19. The method was immunoSEQ multiplex PCR; TCRdb's version includes in-frame clones alone and lacks a portion of them. The table shows approximately 170,000 clones, with approximately 85% occurring only once. The sample comprised PBMCs or T cells enriched from blood (not recorded which). These receptors originate from a woman aged 18 to 35 who had recovered from COVID-19. Both conserved end residues are part of each CDR3. Fields, in order: CDR3 length, J gene, V gene, CDR3 protein.

length: 17; J: TRBJ1-2; V: TRBV4-3; CDR3: CASSQDSGWQALYGYTF
length: 14; J: TRBJ1-6; V: TRBV27; CDR3: CASSYEGTPSPLHF
length: 16; J: TRBJ1-6; V: TRBV9; CDR3: CASSVGGGQSNSPLHF
length: 14; J: TRBJ2-3; V: TRBV28; CDR3: CASIEGARTDTQYF
length: 15; J: TRBJ2-3; V: TRBV10-2; CDR3: CASSESGGAADTQYF
length: 17; J: TRBJ2-2; V: TRBV27; CDR3: CASSPTGREWNTGELFF
length: 18; J: TRBJ2-7; V: TRBV2; CDR3: CASSEGVGLLGSPREQYF
length: 14; J: TRBJ2-3; V: TRBV5-1; CDR3: CASSLGTYTDTQYF
length: 15; J: TRBJ1-1; V: TRBV2; CDR3: CASSGTGGRSGEAFF
length: 16; J: TRBJ2-5; V: TRBV7-8; CDR3: CASSSEGAAPQETQYF
length: 15; J: TRBJ1-1; V: TRBV19; CDR3: CASKPGGQGITEAFF
length: 16; J: TRBJ2-1; V: TRBV19; CDR3: CASSGLAGVSYNEQFF
length: 12; J: TRBJ1-1; V: TRBV28; CDR3: CASLKQGKEAFF
length: 15; J: TRBJ1-5; V: TRBV5-1; CDR3: CASSLAGLLNQPQHF
length: 12; J: TRBJ2-3; V: TRBV24-1; CDR3: CATSSAADTQYF
length: 14; J: TRBJ1-1; V: TRBV29-1; CDR3: CSVGTQGGLPEAFF
length: 20; J: TRBJ1-1; V: TRBV7-6; CDR3: CASSLDSDRDIRNMNTEAFF
length: 17; J: TRBJ1-1; V: TRBV19; CDR3: CASSPGTGGSLNTEAFF
length: 16; J: TRBJ2-1; V: TRBV19; CDR3: CASSTMGLASYNEQFF
length: 13; J: TRBJ2-1; V: TRBV28; CDR3: CASSLSRGNEQFF
length: 14; J: TRBJ1-6; V: TRBV18; CDR3: CASSPGQYDSPLHF
length: 17; J: TRBJ2-1; V: TRBV9; CDR3: CASSVGGSPSSYNEQFF
length: 17; J: TRBJ2-7; V: TRBV6-6; CDR3: CASSPTYPSELADEQYF
length: 14; J: TRBJ2-3; V: TRBV28; CDR3: CASTGTSLTDTQYF
length: 12; J: TRBJ2-1; V: TRBV28; CDR3: CASSFREGEQFF
length: 17; J: TRBJ1-2; V: TRBV28; CDR3: CASSPKTHRVWDYGYTF
length: 14; J: TRBJ2-7; V: TRBV9; CDR3: CASSVASGIHEQYF
length: 19; J: TRBJ2-7; V: TRBV18; CDR3: CASSPPLPDTTGRNNEQYF
length: 15; J: TRBJ2-3; V: TRBV5-1; CDR3: CASSSDRGDTDTQYF
length: 18; J: TRBJ2-1; V: TRBV5-1; CDR3: CASKKPGLAGGSYNEQFF
length: 16; J: TRBJ1-2; V: TRBV7-9; CDR3: CASSLDEGQGLQGYTF
length: 12; J: TRBJ1-1; V: TRBV28; CDR3: CASTLGEREAFF
length: 17; J: TRBJ1-4; V: TRBV6-1; CDR3: CASSALAGGSTNEKLFF
length: 14; J: TRBJ2-2; V: TRBV7-9; CDR3: CASSPGGGTGELFF
length: 11; J: TRBJ2-7; V: TRBV3-1/TRBV3-2; CDR3: CASSVTYEQYF
length: 13; J: TRBJ2-7; V: TRBV6-5; CDR3: CASSRTVNYEQYF
length: 15; J: TRBJ1-2; V: TRBV6-1; CDR3: CASSEGGVLNYGYTF
length: 17; J: TRBJ2-5; V: TRBV7-6; CDR3: CASSLATASGRQETQYF
length: 13; J: TRBJ1-2; V: TRBV6-5; CDR3: CASRSGGAYGYTF
length: 15; J: TRBJ1-5; V: TRBV28; CDR3: CASSLTAAGGKPQHF
length: 13; J: TRBJ1-2; V: TRBV9; CDR3: CASSVAPGGGYTF
length: 16; J: TRBJ2-1; V: TRBV27; CDR3: CASSLDYRSSYNEQFF
length: 15; J: TRBJ2-5; V: TRBV5-8; CDR3: CASSRRHSAQETQYF
length: 13; J: TRBJ1-2; V: TRBV29-1; CDR3: CSVGDSSYYGYTF
length: 12; J: TRBJ1-1; V: TRBV2; CDR3: CASSEARGEAFF
length: 11; J: TRBJ1-4; V: TRBV30; CDR3: CAWDFNEKLFF
length: 13; J: TRBJ1-1; V: TRBV24-1; CDR3: CATSLTGGTEAFF
length: 16; J: TRBJ1-1; V: TRBV6-4; CDR3: CASSVGSGIENTEAFF
length: 17; J: TRBJ2-7; V: TRBV4-2; CDR3: CASSHRVAEGAHYEQYF
length: 14; J: TRBJ1-5; V: TRBV7-2; CDR3: CASSPMGGNQPQHF
length: 15; J: TRBJ2-1; V: TRBV27; CDR3: CASSLGGGLVNEQFF